This T cell receptor beta chain was identified during a study of blood T cell repertoires in COVID-19. Study-level background: The analysed material was cDNA or gDNA that came from T cells, B-cell-depleted T cells, or PBMCs.

Germline V gene sequence: CDR1 SGHKS, CDR2 YYEKEE (reference sequence). CDR3 length: 14 amino acids. V lost 0 bases, J lost 6 bases, and 10 bases lay in between. Categorization into cohorts depended on clinical history that participants reported. Sequencing used immunoSEQ multiplex PCR; TCRdb keeps in-frame clones, though not all of them. The table includes some 330,000 clones, roughly four fifths detected once. Only one count was recorded for this clone. The chain links TRBV5-5 to TRBJ1-5; D is unresolved. The sample consisted of PBMCs or T cells enriched from blood (not recorded which). This clonotype was obtained from a woman aged 45-60 years who had recovered from COVID-19. The CDR3 DNA follows: TGTGCCAGCAGCTTGGGCGCGATAGCTCAGCCCCAGCATTTT. It translates to CASSLGAIAQPQHF.